This TCR beta chain was sequenced for a study of regulatory dendritic cells for organ transplantation. Across the whole study: Regulatory dendritic cells came from monocytes given vitamin D3 and IL-10. Overall study findings and caveats: Naive T cells showed high diversity, memory cells less, memory CD8+ least.

In regard to this clone: Its antigen is still unknown.

Trimming removed 3 bases from V and 2 bases from J, with 10 bases in between. There are 15 residues in the CDR3. Germline-derived CDR1 and CDR2 are MNHEY and SVGAGI. Sorted T cells were CFSE-labeled and cultured four to five days with allogeneic regulatory or mature dendritic cells at 1:10. Naive CD45RA+ and memory CD45RO+ CD4+ or CD8+ T cells were FACS-sorted. The assay was immunoSEQ multiplex PCR, and TCRdb's table has in-frame clones only and misses some. This table has fewer than 25,000 clones, 85% to 90% appearing once. The sample comprised naive CD4+ T cells from blood cultured with dendritic cells. As for subset: CD45RA+ naive T cells. This receptor was taken from a human donor in good health. The chain is built from TRBV6-5 and TRBJ2-2, with a possible D match to TRBD1 (5 bases). The CDR3 loop reads CASSYQGPNTGELFF. As DNA, the CDR3 is TGTGCCAGCAGTTATCAGGGCCCAAACACCGGGGAGCTGTTTTTT.